This TCR beta chain originates from a study of T cells in Graves' hyperthyroidism and ophthalmopathy. The table lists this clonotype with many counts. The antigen is not known. Germline values: CDR1 SGHRS, CDR2 YFSETQ. Trimming removed 2 bases at V and 0 bases at J, with 6 bases between. CDR3 size: 13 residues. Amplified regions were TCR beta CDR3 sequences from RNA transcripts. With the HTBI primer set, the TCR CDR3 went through a first round of RT-PCR. MiXCR was run by TCRdb on the multiplex PCR reads, yielding one entry per CDR3 protein. In the table there are 450,000 to 700,000 distinct CDR3 sequences, roughly 46% of which are singletons. Findings and limits, study-wide: The model predicted ophthalmopathy a median approximately 6 months before onset.

This receptor was identified in an adult woman with Graves' disease, either hyperthyroidism or ophthalmopathy (not recorded which). The chain couples TRBV5-1 to TRBJ2-7, with unresolved D. The material sequenced was peripheral blood or thyroid tissue (not recorded which). The CDR3 loop is CASSFATSYEQYF. The CDR3 DNA reads as TGCGCCAGCAGCTTCGCTACCTCCTACGAGCAGTACTTC.